A selection of T cell receptor beta chains follows, all from one sample in a study of STAT5B mutations in CD4+ large granular lymphocyte leukemia. Assay: immunoSEQ multiplex PCR; the TCRdb copy retains only in-frame clones and omits some. The sample contains under 35,000 clones, about 71% of which appear only once. Sequencing was performed on CD4+ T cells from blood buffy coats. These receptors were taken from a human donor in good health. CDR3s include the opening cysteine and the closing phenylalanine or tryptophan. D genes are given only for firm matches. Some rows mark clone size as missing; the rest say once, few, many or name a class of expanded clone.

CDR3 length	J gene	D gene	V gene	clone size	CDR3 DNA	CDR3 protein
14	TRBJ1-6	NA	TRBV5-1	NA	TGCGCCAGCCAGAGTGGGTCCCTCAATTCACCCCTCCACTTT	CASQSGSLNSPLHF
16	TRBJ1-6	NA	TRBV18	NA	TGTGCCAGCTCACAAAATATCCAGGGCAGGGCTTCACCCCTCCACTTT	CASSQNIQGRASPLHF
14	TRBJ1-6	TRBD1	TRBV10-3	few	TGTGCCATCAGTGAGTTGACAGGGGCCTCACCCCTCCACTTT	CAISELTGASPLHF
14	TRBJ2-7	NA	TRBV7-3	NA	TGTGCCAGCAGCTTAAGGGGAGGGGGCCACGAGCAGTACTTC	CASSLRGGGHEQYF
14	TRBJ2-7	NA	TRBV28	NA	TGTGCCAGCAGTTTGGTGGACTTCTCCTACGAGCAGTACTTC	CASSLVDFSYEQYF
14	TRBJ2-2	TRBD2	TRBV6-5	NA	TGTGCCAGCGGCGGGGGGGCCCTAACCGGGGAGCTGTTTTTT	CASGGGALTGELFF
16	TRBJ2-6	NA	TRBV28	NA	TGTGCCAGCGCTGGGCAGGGTTCGTCTGGGGCCAACGTCCTGACTTTC	CASAGQGSSGANVLTF
12	TRBJ1-5	NA	TRBV21-1	NA	TGTGCCAGCAGCAAAGGTTTAGAGCCCCAGCATTTT	CASSKGLEPQHF
16	TRBJ1-1	TRBD1	TRBV6-5	few	TGTGCCAGCAGTTCCCGGACAGGGGTTTCGAGGACTGAAGCTTTCTTT	CASSSRTGVSRTEAFF
14	TRBJ1-2	NA	TRBV6-1	few	TGTGCCAGCAGTAAACTGCAGGGTGGACATGGCTACACCTTC	CASSKLQGGHGYTF
18	TRBJ2-6	NA	TRBV4-1	NA	TGCGCCAGCAGCCAAGGAAATCAGGGCCTCTCTGGGGCCAACGTCCTGACTTTC	CASSQGNQGLSGANVLTF
14	TRBJ2-5	TRBD1	TRBV6-5	NA	TGTGCCAGCAGTCCCGGGACAGCACAAGAGACCCAGTACTTC	CASSPGTAQETQYF
13	TRBJ2-5	NA	TRBV5-1	NA	TGCGCCAGCAGCCCGGCGGAGTGGGGGACCCAGTACTTC	CASSPAEWGTQYF
14	TRBJ2-3	NA	TRBV19	NA	TGTGCCAGTAGTATGGGAAAGGGGTCAGATACGCAGTATTTT	CASSMGKGSDTQYF
13	TRBJ2-7	NA	TRBV14	NA	TGTGCCAGCAGCCAAGCGGGATCGAGGGAGCAGTACTTC	CASSQAGSREQYF
13	TRBJ2-7	NA	TRBV28	once	TGTGCCAGCACCTCCCAGGGGACCTACGAGCAGTACTTC	CASTSQGTYEQYF
15	TRBJ1-4	NA	TRBV7-9	NA	TGTGCCAGCAGCTCAGGGGACGGGGAAAATGAAAAACTGTTTTTT	CASSSGDGENEKLFF
14	TRBJ2-7	NA	TRBV19	NA	TGTGCCAGTAGTTCCGGGGCCCAGACCGACGAGCAGTACTTC	CASSSGAQTDEQYF
13	TRBJ1-1	NA	TRBV7-2	NA	TGTGCCAGCAGCTCCCCGATTGGGTGGGGAGCTTTCTTT	CASSSPIGWGAFF
13	TRBJ1-4	NA	TRBV7-2	NA	TGTGCCAGCAGCTTAAAGGAGAATGAAAAACTGTTTTTT	CASSLKENEKLFF
12	TRBJ1-1	NA	TRBV29-1	NA	TGCAGCGCCGTTCCCGGGAACACTGAAGCTTTCTTT	CSAVPGNTEAFF
15	TRBJ2-3	TRBD2	TRBV2	NA	TGTGCCAGCAGTGTTGAGCGGGGCCCCACAGATACGCAGTATTTT	CASSVERGPTDTQYF
17	TRBJ2-4	NA	TRBV6-1	NA	TGTGCCAGCAGTGAATTTCGCCACGGCACAAAGGGGGACATTCAGTACTTC	CASSEFRHGTKGDIQYF
16	TRBJ2-4	TRBD1	TRBV10-3	NA	TGTGCCATCAGTGAGGACAGGGGATACGCTTCGAACATTCAGTACTTC	CAISEDRGYASNIQYF
15	TRBJ1-1	TRBD1	TRBV6-5	NA	TGTGCCAGCAGTTACTCGGACAGGGTGGGGACTGAAGCTTTCTTT	CASSYSDRVGTEAFF
16	TRBJ2-5	TRBD2	TRBV6-6	NA	TGTGCCAGCAGTTACCGGGTAGCGGGGGGGCGGGAGACCCAGTACTTC	CASSYRVAGGRETQYF
13	TRBJ1-2	NA	TRBV7-3	NA	TGTGCCAGCAGCGGCGAGGGGGGGGTCGGCTACACCTTC	CASSGEGGVGYTF
13	TRBJ1-2	TRBD1	TRBV28	NA	TGTGCCAGCAGTTTTGACAGGGGGCTTGGCTACACCTTC	CASSFDRGLGYTF
15	TRBJ1-6	NA	TRBV11-2	NA	TGTGCCAGCAGCTCTCTAGGACAGAATAATTCACCCCTCCACTTT	CASSSLGQNNSPLHF
14	TRBJ2-5	TRBD1	TRBV5-6	NA	TGTGCCAGCAGCCCGAGGACAGGGAGGGAGACCCAGTACTTC	CASSPRTGRETQYF
15	TRBJ2-1	TRBD1	TRBV12-5	NA	TGTGCTAGTGGTTTCGGGGCGGGACAGGGTAATGAGCAGTTCTTC	CASGFGAGQGNEQFF
16	TRBJ2-6	TRBD2	TRBV29-1	NA	TGCAGCGTCGTTTCTGGGACTAGCCCTAATAGTAGGATCCTGACTTTC	CSVVSGTSPNSRILTF
15	TRBJ2-7	TRBD1	TRBV6-5	NA	TGTGCCAGCAGCCCACGTGGACAGGCCACCTACGAGCAGTACTTC	CASSPRGQATYEQYF
14	TRBJ2-3	TRBD2	TRBV25-1	NA	TGTGCCACGGCGGCGGCGGGGGGCACAGATACGCAGTATTTT	CATAAAGGTDTQYF
17	TRBJ2-5	TRBD2	TRBV9	NA	TGTGCCAGCAGCGTAGACTTAGCGGGGGGGCCCGGGGAGACCCAGTACTTC	CASSVDLAGGPGETQYF
13	TRBJ2-7	NA	TRBV27	once	TGTGCCAGCAGTTTGGACGGCGGCTACGAGCAGTGCTTC	CASSLDGGYEQCF
11	TRBJ2-3	NA	TRBV5-1	NA	TGCGCCAGCAGCTTAAAAGATACGCAGTATTTT	CASSLKDTQYF
15	TRBJ2-5	TRBD2	TRBV27	NA	TGTGCCAGCAGTTACGCGGGGGGGCTTCAAGAGACCCAGTACTTC	CASSYAGGLQETQYF
15	TRBJ2-7	NA	TRBV11-2	NA	TGTGCCAGCAGCCTACAGCAGGGAATTCTCTACGAGCAGTACTTC	CASSLQQGILYEQYF
13	TRBJ1-1	NA	TRBV30	NA	TGTGCCTGGAGTGTCGTGTGGGGAACTGAAGCTTTCTTT	CAWSVVWGTEAFF
14	TRBJ1-4	NA	TRBV19	NA	TGTGCCAGTAGTATCCCAGGGGTTAGTGAAAAACTGTTTTTT	CASSIPGVSEKLFF
21	TRBJ2-2	TRBD2	TRBV5-1	NA	TGCGCCAGCAGCTCGCGTGGGGAACTAGCGGGGGGGCTCGATGGCACCGGGGAGCTGTTTTTT	CASSSRGELAGGLDGTGELFF
13	TRBJ2-3	NA	TRBV19	NA	TGTGCCAGTACCTCACAGAAGGGTTCTGGGCAGTATTTT	CASTSQKGSGQYF
13	TRBJ1-2	NA	TRBV19	NA	TGTGCCAGTACCAATGAAGCGAGCTATGGCTACACCTTC	CASTNEASYGYTF
17	TRBJ2-1	NA	TRBV7-8	once	TGTGCCAGCAGCTTAAGGGACAATCCGGGACTTTTAAATGAGCAGTTCTTC	CASSLRDNPGLLNEQFF
13	TRBJ1-2	NA	TRBV9	NA	TGTGCCAGCAGCGTTCGGGATGCGGAGGGCTACACCTTC	CASSVRDAEGYTF
16	TRBJ2-1	TRBD2	TRBV11-3	NA	TGTGCCAGCAGTCTAGGACTAGCGGGGGGCTACAATGAGCAGTTCTTC	CASSLGLAGGYNEQFF
15	TRBJ2-3	NA	TRBV29-1	few	TGCAGCGTTGGGGTCGTGGTTTCGGGTATGGGTACGCAGTATTTT	CSVGVVVSGMGTQYF
14	TRBJ1-4	TRBD1	TRBV19	NA	TGTGCCAGTAGGTCGGGACAGGCGAATGAAAAACTGTTTTTT	CASRSGQANEKLFF
16	TRBJ2-2	NA	TRBV5-1	once	TGCGCCAGCAGCACCCCTTCCCCCGGGAACACCGGGGAGCTGTTTTTT	CASSTPSPGNTGELFF
15	TRBJ2-3	TRBD2	TRBV2	NA	TGTGCCAGCACTTGGCGGGGGGTTTTAACAGATACGCAGTATTTT	CASTWRGVLTDTQYF
14	TRBJ1-6	TRBD1	TRBV6-4	few	TGTGCCAGCAGTGATCAAGGGGGCGATTCACCCCTCCACTTT	CASSDQGGDSPLHF
15	TRBJ2-2	TRBD1	TRBV6-5	once	TGTGCCAGCAGCTCCCGGACAGGGGGCCCCGGGGAGCTGTTTTTT	CASSSRTGGPGELFF
16	TRBJ2-5	TRBD1	TRBV2	NA	TGTGCCAGCAGTGAATTTCGTGACAGGGGGCTGGAGACCCAGTACTTC	CASSEFRDRGLETQYF
13	TRBJ1-2	TRBD1	TRBV6-5	NA	TGTGCCAGCACTACGGACAGGGAAGCGGGCTACACCTTC	CASTTDREAGYTF
13	TRBJ1-2	NA	TRBV4-2	NA	TGTGCCAGCAGCCCAGAAGGAAACGGTGGCTACACCTTC	CASSPEGNGGYTF
12	TRBJ1-2	NA	TRBV29-1	once	TGCAGCGTTGAAGACCCGGGCTTAGGCTACACCTTC	CSVEDPGLGYTF
14	TRBJ1-5	TRBD1	TRBV18	NA	TGTGCCAGCTCACCACGGGACAGATATCAGCCCCAGCATTTT	CASSPRDRYQPQHF
11	TRBJ2-7	NA	TRBV18	NA	TGTGCCAGCTCACCAGGCCACGAGCAGTACTTC	CASSPGHEQYF
14	TRBJ2-3	NA	TRBV5-1	NA	TGCGCCAGCAGGAGGGGGTCTCAGGCAGATACGCAGTATTTT	CASRRGSQADTQYF